This T cell receptor (beta chain) stems from a study of T cell repertoires in cytomegalovirus infection. The overall study: Public signatures in TCR beta pointed to CMV infection and matching HLA type. Findings of the study overall: Ex vivo responses were dominated by HLA-C-restricted CMV-specific TCR beta clonotypes. Cumulative frequency (of public TCR beta family members) identified carriers of CMV plus the relevant HLA.

TCRdb reprocessed the reads with MiXCR, giving one entry per CDR3 protein. The sample has fewer than 350,000 distinct CDR3 sequences, around 29% seen once; the top ten hold over 15%. Germline V lookup: CDR1 SGHTA, CDR2 FQGTGA. The CDR3 loop spans 12 amino acids. V gave up 4 bases and J gave up 7 bases; unmatched junction bases: 1. As concerns this clonotype: The antigen is unknown.

The TCR sequence derives from a human donor in good health (CMV status not recorded). Some clones in this sample may be carry-over from other donors' samples. This specimen consisted of cultured PBMCs, obtained from culture after CMV antigen stimulation. V gene TRBV7-3 combines with J gene TRBJ1-2, with 9 nucleotides matching TRBD1. The CDR3 region has the DNA TGTGCCAGCAGCTCACAGGGGGCTGGCTACACCTTC. Translating it yields CASSSQGAGYTF. Full variable domain (remainder filled in from reference TRBV7-3 and TRBJ1-2): GAGVSQTPSNKVTEKGKYVELRCDPISGHTALYWYRQSLGQGPEFLIYFQGTGAADDSGLPNDRFFAVRPEGSVSTLKIQRTERGDSAVYLCASSSQGAGYTFGSGTRLTVV.